The rows below give T cell receptor beta chains drawn from one sample of a study of immune evolution from preneoplasia to lung adenocarcinoma. Data came from immunoSEQ multiplex PCR; TCRdb stores just in-frame clones and leaves some out. The sample includes 7,600 or so clones, about four fifths of them seen just once. What was sequenced was FFPE adjacent normal lung tissue. The source is a person in their sixties or seventies with lung adenocarcinoma. The CDR3 runs from the conserved cysteine through the conserved F or W. A D gene is named only where the DNA matches it firmly. Clone size is shown for a subset of rows, as once, few, many or a class of expanded clone.

>TRBD1|TRBJ2-5|-|TRBV9
TGTGCCAGCAGCGTAGGGGGACAGGGTTGGGAGACCCAGTACTTC
CASSVGGQGWETQYF
>TRBD1|TRBJ1-5|-|TRBV18
TGTGCCAGCTCACAGGGACAGGCCGGCAATCAGCCCCAGCATTTT
CASSQGQAGNQPQHF
>-|TRBJ2-7|-|TRBV28
TGTGCCAGCAGCCGGCGTCGATTAGCGGATGGGAGCTCCTACGAGCAGTACTTC
CASSRRRLADGSSYEQYF
>TRBD1|TRBJ1-3|-|TRBV10-3
TGTGCCATCGGGACAGCTGGAAACACCATATATTTT
CAIGTAGNTIYF
>-|TRBJ1-5|-|TRBV2
TGTGCCAGCAGTGAAGACAGGGTCGGGCAGCCCCAGCATTTT
CASSEDRVGQPQHF
>TRBD1|TRBJ1-5|-|TRBV10-3
TGTGCCATCAGTGATTCAGGGACAGGGGCGAACAATCAGCCCCAGCATTTT
CAISDSGTGANNQPQHF
>-|TRBJ1-5|-|TRBV6-1
TGTGCCAGCAGTGTTCACAGGGACAGCAATCAGCCCCAGCATTTT
CASSVHRDSNQPQHF
>TRBD2|TRBJ2-1|-|TRBV29-1
TGCAGCGTTGACATGGGACTAGCTGAGAGGCAGTTCTTC
CSVDMGLAERQFF
>-|TRBJ2-3|-|TRBV18
TGTGCCAGCTCACCACCGGGGCAAATAAGATCAGATACGCAGTATTTT
CASSPPGQIRSDTQYF
>-|TRBJ1-5|once|TRBV19
TGTGCCAGTAGTATGGGGGCCCTGGGACAGCCCCAGCATTTT
CASSMGALGQPQHF
>TRBD1|TRBJ2-6|-|TRBV29-1
TGCAGCGTTGGGGGACAGGCTTCTGGGGCCAACGTCCTGACTTTC
CSVGGQASGANVLTF
>-|TRBJ1-2|-|TRBV2
TGTGCCAGTGACGGCCTACACAAGTTCGGCTACACCTTC
CASDGLHKFGYTF
>-|TRBJ2-7|-|TRBV11-3
TGTGCCAGCAGCCGAAAGAGGCTCGACGAGCAGTACTTC
CASSRKRLDEQYF
>-|TRBJ2-1|-|TRBV5-4
TGTGCCAGCAGCCTGAATCCAGGGTACAATGAGCAGTTCTTC
CASSLNPGYNEQFF
>TRBD1|TRBJ1-1|few|TRBV19
TGTGCCAGTAGTTTTGGACAGGCTGAAGCTTTCTTT
CASSFGQAEAFF
>-|TRBJ1-1|once|TRBV5-4
TGTGCCAGCACGGGGGGCAGGGTGAACACTGAAGCTTTCTTT
CASTGGRVNTEAFF
>TRBD1|TRBJ2-2|-|TRBV2
TGTGCCAGCAGGGGGGACAGGGGGAGTAATACCGGGGAGCTGTTTTTT
CASRGDRGSNTGELFF
>TRBD1|TRBJ2-5|-|TRBV19
TGTGCCAGTAGTCCGGACAGGGAAAAGACCCAGTACTTC
CASSPDREKTQYF
>TRBD1|TRBJ1-1|-|TRBV7-6
TGTGCCAGCAGCACTGGGACAGGGTGGAACACTGAAGCTTTCTTT
CASSTGTGWNTEAFF
>TRBD2|TRBJ2-1|-|TRBV28
TGTGCCAGCAGTTCTAGCGGGATGGGGACAGTAGGAGACAATGAGCAGTTCTTC
CASSSSGMGTVGDNEQFF
>-|TRBJ2-6|-|TRBV5-6
TGTGCCAGCAGCTCTGAACAGGGTACTGGGGCCAACGTCCTGACTTTC
CASSSEQGTGANVLTF
>TRBD1|TRBJ2-7|-|TRBV5-1
TGCGCCAGCAGCTTGGGGGACAGGGGGCATTACGAGCAGTACTTC
CASSLGDRGHYEQYF
>TRBD1|TRBJ1-1|-|TRBV18
TGTGCCAGCTACCAGGGGGGCGTTAATCGAGCTTTCTTT
CASYQGGVNRAFF
>-|TRBJ2-7|-|TRBV6-4
TGTGCCAGCAGCCTCGACAGGTTTTCAAGGTACGAGCAGTACTTC
CASSLDRFSRYEQYF
>TRBD2|TRBJ2-5|few|TRBV6-1
TGTGCCAGCAGTGGACAGCGGGGGGGGCAAGAGACCCAGTACTTC
CASSGQRGGQETQYF
>TRBD1|TRBJ1-4|-|TRBV7-6
TGTGCCAGCAGCTTGCAGGGGGGACATCGGGAAAAACTGTTTTTT
CASSLQGGHREKLFF
>TRBD2|TRBJ2-1|-|TRBV27
TGTGCCAGCAGTTTTAGGACTAGCGGGATCGATGAGCAGTTCTTC
CASSFRTSGIDEQFF
>-|TRBJ2-7|-|TRBV6-5
TGTGCCAGCACCCCGTATGCCGGGTGGGAGCAGTACTTC
CASTPYAGWEQYF
>-|TRBJ2-5|-|TRBV11-2
TGTGCCAGCAGCTTAGGTGGGGCGGAAACCCAGTACTTC
CASSLGGAETQYF
>TRBD2|TRBJ2-7|-|TRBV27
TGTGCCAGCAGTTGGCTAGCGGGAGGGATAGAGCAGTACTTC
CASSWLAGGIEQYF
>-|TRBJ2-5|-|TRBV10-3
TGTGCCATCAGTGACGGTCGACAAGAGACCCAGTACTTC
CAISDGRQETQYF
>-|TRBJ2-1|-|TRBV19
TGTGCCAGTAGTAGGGTCGGGGGGCGGGAAGAGCAGTTCTTC
CASSRVGGREEQFF
>-|TRBJ1-2|-|TRBV18
TGTGCCAGCTCACTTCAGGGTTTCAGCTATGGCTACACCTTC
CASSLQGFSYGYTF
>-|TRBJ1-5|-|TRBV27
TGTGCCAGCAGTCCCGACGGTCCCCAGCCCCAGCATTTT
CASSPDGPQPQHF
>TRBD1|TRBJ2-2|-|TRBV5-1
TGCGCCAGCAGCAAGGGACAGGTCCCCGGGGAGCTGTTTTTT
CASSKGQVPGELFF
>TRBD1|TRBJ2-7|-|TRBV27
TGTGCCAGCAGTTTGGACGCCCGGGGGACAGGGCCAACCTACGAGCAGTACTTC
CASSLDARGTGPTYEQYF
>TRBD1|TRBJ2-7|-|TRBV5-4
TGTGCCAGCAGCTTGGGGGGGGCACAGGGGGCGTACGAGCAGTACTTC
CASSLGGAQGAYEQYF
>-|TRBJ1-1|-|TRBV5-4
TGTGCCAGCAGCTATGCAGGGAAAGCGCTCACTGAAGCTTTCTTT
CASSYAGKALTEAFF
>-|TRBJ2-5|-|TRBV10-1
TGCGCCAGCAGTGAAGGGGGTCGAGGGATTGAGACCCAGTACTTC
CASSEGGRGIETQYF
>TRBD1|TRBJ2-7|-|TRBV2
TGTGCCAGCAGAGTTACCGGGACAGGGGGCAACGAGCAGTACTTC
CASRVTGTGGNEQYF
>-|TRBJ1-1|-|TRBV30
TGTGCCTGGAGAGTCTTTGGACCCTTCGGCGCTTTCTTT
CAWRVFGPFGAFF
>-|TRBJ1-1|-|TRBV28
TGTGCCAGCAGATCACAGGATTCCACTGAAGCTTTCTTT
CASRSQDSTEAFF
>-|TRBJ2-1|-|TRBV19
TGTGCCAGTAGTATCGTAGGAATGGCTCCGCAGCAGTTCTTC
CASSIVGMAPQQFF
>TRBD2|TRBJ2-3|-|TRBV9
TGTGCCAGCGGGTTAGCGGGGGGTATCACAGATACGCAGTATTTT
CASGLAGGITDTQYF
>TRBD2|TRBJ2-2|-|TRBV4-2
TGTGCCAGCAGCCAAAGGCGGGAACTAGCGGGAGCCCCCGGGGAGCTGTTTTTT
CASSQRRELAGAPGELFF
>TRBD1|TRBJ1-1|few|TRBV9
TGTGCCAGCAGCTCTCGGACAGGTCAGAACACTGAAGCTTTCTTT
CASSSRTGQNTEAFF
>-|TRBJ1-1|-|TRBV9
TGTGCCAGCAGCGTAATGGGGTTGGACACTGAAGCTTTCTTT
CASSVMGLDTEAFF
>TRBD1|TRBJ1-2|-|TRBV19
TGTGCCAGTAGTATAGGACAGGGGGCGGCCTATGGCTACACCTTC
CASSIGQGAAYGYTF
>-|TRBJ2-7|medium-sized|TRBV6-5
TGTGCCAGCAGGCGGGGATCCTACGAGCAGTACTTC
CASRRGSYEQYF
>-|TRBJ2-7|once|TRBV5-1
TGCGCCAGCAGCTTGGAGTTCCCGGGACCTCCTTTCTACGAGCAGTACTTC
CASSLEFPGPPFYEQYF
>-|TRBJ1-4|-|TRBV6-5
TGTGCCAGCAGGAGGGGTATTAATGAAAAACTGTTTTTT
CASRRGINEKLFF
>-|TRBJ1-1|-|TRBV18
TGTGCCAGCTCACTTGGGACGGGGGCGATAATAGCTGAAGCTTTCTTT
CASSLGTGAIIAEAFF
>-|TRBJ1-5|-|TRBV6-5
TGTGCCAGCAGTTCCCAGGTAGGGGGTCAGCCCCAGCATTTT
CASSSQVGGQPQHF
>-|TRBJ1-2|-|TRBV5-4
TGTGCCAGCAGCTTTGCGGACAGAACGAATGGCTACACCTTC
CASSFADRTNGYTF
>TRBD1|TRBJ2-5|-|TRBV29-1
TGCAGCGTTATTTGGACAGGGGGCCAAGAGACCCAGTACTTC
CSVIWTGGQETQYF
>TRBD1|TRBJ1-2|few|TRBV2
TGTGCCAGCAGTCGCAGGGACAGAACGTTTAGAGACTATGGCTACACCTTC
CASSRRDRTFRDYGYTF
>-|TRBJ2-4|-|TRBV10-1
TGCGCCAGCAGTGAGGGTCAGCTAGCCAAAAACATTCAGTACTTC
CASSEGQLAKNIQYF
>-|TRBJ1-1|-|TRBV11-3
TGTGCCAGCAGCTTAGGCTATATGGCTGAAGCTTTCTTT
CASSLGYMAEAFF
>-|TRBJ1-5|-|TRBV2
TGTGCCAGCGCCCCGCAGGGGAACAATCAGCCCCAGCATTTT
CASAPQGNNQPQHF
>TRBD2|TRBJ2-2|-|TRBV10-2
TGCGCCAGCAGTGACCCCGGGACTAGCGGGGGCGGGGAGCTGTTTTTT
CASSDPGTSGGGELFF